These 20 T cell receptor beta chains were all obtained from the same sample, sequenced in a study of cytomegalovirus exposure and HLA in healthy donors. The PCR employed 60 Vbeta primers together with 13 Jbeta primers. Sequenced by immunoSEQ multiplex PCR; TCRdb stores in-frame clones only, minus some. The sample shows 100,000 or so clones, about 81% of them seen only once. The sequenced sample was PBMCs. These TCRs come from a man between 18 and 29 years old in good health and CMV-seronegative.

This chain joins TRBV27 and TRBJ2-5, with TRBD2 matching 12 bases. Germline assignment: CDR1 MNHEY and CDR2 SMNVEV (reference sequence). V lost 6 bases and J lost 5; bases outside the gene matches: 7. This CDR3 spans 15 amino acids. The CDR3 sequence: CASSELAGGWETQYF. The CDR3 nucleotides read TGTGCCAGCAGCGAACTAGCGGGAGGATGGGAGACCCAGTACTTC.

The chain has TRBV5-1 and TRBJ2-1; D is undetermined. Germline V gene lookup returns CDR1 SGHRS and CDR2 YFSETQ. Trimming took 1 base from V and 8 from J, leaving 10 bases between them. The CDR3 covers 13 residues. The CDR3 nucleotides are TGCGCCAGCAGCTTGTTACCTAAGTATGAGCAGTTCTTC. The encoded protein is CASSLLPKYEQFF.

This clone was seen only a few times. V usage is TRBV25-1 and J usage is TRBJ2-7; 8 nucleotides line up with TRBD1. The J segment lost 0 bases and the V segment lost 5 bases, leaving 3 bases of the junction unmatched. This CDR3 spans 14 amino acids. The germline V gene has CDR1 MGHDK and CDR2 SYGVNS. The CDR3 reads CASSRQGPSYEQYF. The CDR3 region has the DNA TGTGCCAGCAGTCGACAGGGGCCCTCCTACGAGCAGTACTTC.

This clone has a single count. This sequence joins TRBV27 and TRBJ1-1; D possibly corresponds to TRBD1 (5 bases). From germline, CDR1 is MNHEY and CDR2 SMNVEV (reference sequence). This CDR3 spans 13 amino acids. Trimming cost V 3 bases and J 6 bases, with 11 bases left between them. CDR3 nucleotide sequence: TGTGCCAGCAGTTTCGGCAGGGAAGCTGAAGCTTTCTTT. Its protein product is CASSFGREAEAFF.

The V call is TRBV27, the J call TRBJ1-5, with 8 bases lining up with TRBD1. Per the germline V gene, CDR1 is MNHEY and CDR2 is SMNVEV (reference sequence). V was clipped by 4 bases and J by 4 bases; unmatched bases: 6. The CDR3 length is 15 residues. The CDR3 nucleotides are TGTGCCAGCAGTTGGGCGCAGGGGGCAAATCAGCCCCAGCATTTT. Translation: CASSWAQGANQPQHF.

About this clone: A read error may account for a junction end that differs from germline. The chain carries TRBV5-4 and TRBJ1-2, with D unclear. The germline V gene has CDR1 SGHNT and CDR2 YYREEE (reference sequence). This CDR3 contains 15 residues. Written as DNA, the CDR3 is TGTGCCAGCAGCTTAGCGGGCGCGGCCAGAAAAGGCTACGCCTTC. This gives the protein CASSLAGAARKGYAF. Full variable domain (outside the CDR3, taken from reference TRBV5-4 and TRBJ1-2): ETGVTQSPTHLIKTRGQQVTLRCSSQSGHNTVSWYQQALGQGPQFIFQYYREEENGRGNFPPRFSGLQFPNYSSELNVNALELDDSALYLCASSLAGAARKGYAFGSGTRLTVV.

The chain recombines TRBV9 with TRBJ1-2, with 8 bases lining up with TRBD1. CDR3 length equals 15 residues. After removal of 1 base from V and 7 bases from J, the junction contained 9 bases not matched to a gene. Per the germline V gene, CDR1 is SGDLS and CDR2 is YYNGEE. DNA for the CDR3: TGTGCCAGCAGCGTAAGGGCGGACAGGGAGCGTGGCTACACCTTC. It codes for CASSVRADRERGYTF.

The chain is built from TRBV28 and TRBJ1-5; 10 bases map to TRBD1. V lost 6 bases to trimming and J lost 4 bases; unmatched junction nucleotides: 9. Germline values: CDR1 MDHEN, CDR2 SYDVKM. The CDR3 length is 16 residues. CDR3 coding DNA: TGTGCCAGCAGCCACCGGGACAGGGGAGTAAATCAGCCCCAGCATTTT. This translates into CASSHRDRGVNQPQHF.

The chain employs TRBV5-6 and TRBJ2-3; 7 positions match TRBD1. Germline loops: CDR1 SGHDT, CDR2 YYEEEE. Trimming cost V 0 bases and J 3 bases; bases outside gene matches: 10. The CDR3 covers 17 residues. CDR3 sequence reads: CASSLDQTGIATDTQYF. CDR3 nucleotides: TGTGCCAGCAGCTTGGACCAGACAGGGATCGCTACAGATACGCAGTATTTT. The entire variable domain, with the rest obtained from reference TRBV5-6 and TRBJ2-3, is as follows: DAGVTQSPTHLIKTRGQQVTLRCSPKSGHDTVSWYQQALGQGPQFIFQYYEEEERQRGNFPDRFSGHQFPNYSSELNVNALLLGDSALYLCASSLDQTGIATDTQYFGPGTRLTVL.

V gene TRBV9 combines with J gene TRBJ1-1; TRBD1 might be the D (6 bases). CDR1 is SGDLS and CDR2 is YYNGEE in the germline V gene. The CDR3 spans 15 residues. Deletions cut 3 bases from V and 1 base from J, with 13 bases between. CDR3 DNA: TGTGCCAGCAGCGGAACAGGGATCGGGAACACTGAAGCTTTCTTT. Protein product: CASSGTGIGNTEAFF.

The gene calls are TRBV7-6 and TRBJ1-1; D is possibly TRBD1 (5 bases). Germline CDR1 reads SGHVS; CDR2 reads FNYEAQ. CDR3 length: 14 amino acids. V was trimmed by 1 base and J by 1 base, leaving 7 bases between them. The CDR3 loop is CASSLGQTNTEAFF. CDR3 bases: TGTGCCAGCAGCTTAGGACAGACGAACACTGAAGCTTTCTTT.

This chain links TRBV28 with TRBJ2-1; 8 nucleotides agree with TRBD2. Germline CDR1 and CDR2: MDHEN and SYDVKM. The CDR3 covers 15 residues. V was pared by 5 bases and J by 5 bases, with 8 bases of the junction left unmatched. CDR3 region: CASSTQREWNNEQFF. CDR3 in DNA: TGTGCCAGCAGTACCCAGCGGGAGTGGAACAATGAGCAGTTCTTC.

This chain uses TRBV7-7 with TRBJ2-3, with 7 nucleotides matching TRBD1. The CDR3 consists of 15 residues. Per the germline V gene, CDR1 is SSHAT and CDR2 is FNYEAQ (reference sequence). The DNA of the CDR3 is TGTGCTAGCGCGTTCGGGACAGCCGGCACAGATACGCAGTATTTT. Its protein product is CASAFGTAGTDTQYF.

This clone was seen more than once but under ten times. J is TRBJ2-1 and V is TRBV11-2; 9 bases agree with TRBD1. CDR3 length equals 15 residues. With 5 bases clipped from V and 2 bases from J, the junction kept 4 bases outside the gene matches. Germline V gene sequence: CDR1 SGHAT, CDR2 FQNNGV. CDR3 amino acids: CASSRDRGTYNEQFF. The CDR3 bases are TGTGCCAGCAGCCGAGACAGGGGGACCTACAATGAGCAGTTCTTC.

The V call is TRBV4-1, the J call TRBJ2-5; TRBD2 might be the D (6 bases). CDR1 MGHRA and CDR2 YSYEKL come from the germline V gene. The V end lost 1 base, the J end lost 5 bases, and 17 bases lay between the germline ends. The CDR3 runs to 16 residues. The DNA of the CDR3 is TGCGCCAGCAGCCAAGGTCCAGGAGGGCCGGAGGAGACCCAGTACTTC. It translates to CASSQGPGGPEETQYF.

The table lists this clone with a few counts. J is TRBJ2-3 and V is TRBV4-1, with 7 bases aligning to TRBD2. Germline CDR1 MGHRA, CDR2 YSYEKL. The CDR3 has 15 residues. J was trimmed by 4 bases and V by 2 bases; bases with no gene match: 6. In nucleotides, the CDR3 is TGCGCCAGCAGCCAACAAAGCGGGATGGCAGATACGCAGTATTTT. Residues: CASSQQSGMADTQYF.

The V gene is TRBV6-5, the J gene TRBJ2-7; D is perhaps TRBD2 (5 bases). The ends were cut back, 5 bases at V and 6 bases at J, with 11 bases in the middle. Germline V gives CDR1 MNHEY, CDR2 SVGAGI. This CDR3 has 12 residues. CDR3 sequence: CASSNVRGEQYF. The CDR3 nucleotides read TGTGCCAGCAGTAACGTTCGGGGCGAGCAGTACTTC.

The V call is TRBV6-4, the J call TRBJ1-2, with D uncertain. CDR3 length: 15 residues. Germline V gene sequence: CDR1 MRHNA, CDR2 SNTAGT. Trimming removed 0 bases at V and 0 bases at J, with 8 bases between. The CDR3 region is CASSDSSAPNYGYTF. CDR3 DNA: TGTGCCAGCAGTGACTCGTCAGCGCCTAACTATGGCTACACCTTC.

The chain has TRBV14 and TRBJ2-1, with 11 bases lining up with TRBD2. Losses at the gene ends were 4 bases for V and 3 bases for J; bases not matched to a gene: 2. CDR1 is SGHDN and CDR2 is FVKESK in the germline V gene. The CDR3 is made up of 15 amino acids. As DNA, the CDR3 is TGTGCCAGCAGCCCTACTAGCGGGAGCTACAATGAGCAGTTCTTC. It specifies CASSPTSGSYNEQFF.

The CDR3: CASSLAAGTGELFF. The DNA of the CDR3 is TGCGCCAGCAGCTTGGCAGCGGGGACCGGGGAGCTGTTTTTT. The genes are TRBV5-1 and TRBJ2-2; TRBD2 matches 7 bases. CDR1 and CDR2 (germline): SGHRS, YFSETQ. V lost 0 bases and J lost 5; bases outside the gene matches: 1. This CDR3 is built from 14 residues.